The following is a T cell receptor beta chain sequence with its context. Its antigen remains undetermined. Qualities for individual bases were not recorded, and no much larger clone is one base off. Thawed unstimulated PBMCs were stained for CD3, CD4 and CD8 and FACS-sorted into CD3+CD4+ and CD3+CD8+ populations. All 8 studied subjects were randomized to withdrawal of immunosuppression. Genomic DNA was isolated with the Qiagen DNeasy Blood and Tissue Kit. These data belong to a study of T cell clones after liver transplantation (dated by TCRdb to between 2018 and 2021). General notes on the study: ITN030ST, the source of the samples, was a randomized trial that attempted immunosuppression withdrawal within 2 years of liver transplantation. Donor-reactive T cell clones were identified using TCRbeta sequencing after a pre-transplant mixed lymphocyte reaction and were then followed in post-transplant blood. As an antigen-independent comparator for donor-reactive sequences, third party-reactive TCRbeta sequences were also identified from pre-transplant MLRs. Three of the eight recipients were HCV-positive; the others were transplanted for non-autoimmune, non-viral indications. Until randomization at 12-24 months post-transplant, subjects were given standard immunosuppression, with no induction therapy. Tolerance was defined as complete withdrawal of immunosuppression for at least one year without a rise in liver enzymes beyond twice the upper limit of normal. Blood samples were collected pre-transplant, pre-randomization before withdrawal, and post-randomization after either full withdrawal or failed withdrawal. A cohort of 8 liver transplant recipients was studied, of whom 3 were classified as tolerant and 5 as non-tolerant. Broader findings and caveats from the paper: When repertoire turnover was accounted for, significantly reduced detection of donor-reactive sequences was found in 7 of 8 subjects for CD4 and in 8 of 8 subjects for CD8. In a couple of subjects, low numbers of available donor cells limited the measurable donor-reactive repertoire. The conclusions were considered preliminary, being limited by small, heterogeneous patient numbers and non-standardized post-transplant time points. Since no allograft tissue specimens were available, donor-reactive T cells may have migrated into the graft instead of being deleted. Circulating donor-reactive CD4 TCRbeta sequences fell significantly post-transplant in 5 of 8 subjects, irrespective of tolerance or HCV status. Donor-reactive sequences declined more than third party-reactive ones, suggesting partial antigen-specific deletion unrelated to withdrawal success.

The CDR3, from cysteine to phenylalanine, totals 15 residues. The DNA shown is the 45-base CDR3, in frame from base 1. The V and J ends are trimmed by 0 bases and 5 bases, leaving 13 bases between them. Using immunoSEQ, frozen genomic DNA was subjected to high-throughput TCRbeta CDR3 sequencing, a process that included PCR amplification, mapping, bias correction and internal controls. From the authors' description of their analysis: Productive rearrangements were kept, and unique TCRbeta sequences were defined by CDR3 nucleotide sequence plus V and J gene. For classification of a sequence as donor-reactive, at least 5-fold expansion in CFSE-low cells relative to unstimulated pre-transplant cells and a frequency of at least 0.01% were required. To ensure at least 90% detection power, minimum frequency thresholds were set for each subject based on that subject's lowest-template unstimulated sample. Jensen-Shannon divergence between the top 1000 TCRbeta sequences post- versus pre-transplant served as the measure of repertoire turnover. Two-sided Fisher's exact tests were used to test for changes in how often donor-reactive sequences were detected. TCRdb carries this immuneACCESS record with in-frame sequences only. Its versions omit some clonotypes, under half of them owing to an unresolved V gene in the studies checked, with the rest unexplained. The V and J calls and the clone size are those of that table, but D and trimming were determined from the DNA. Across this sample there are some 110,000 clones, with 90% seen only once. Jointly, the top ten make up around 0.83% of the sample.

Specimen: CD4+ T cells from blood, collected 12 months after liver transplant. The chain links TRBV23-1 with TRBJ2-5; perhaps TRBD1 is the D gene, with 6 bases matching. TRBV23-1 belongs to the ORF category, with a function that is uncertain. The clonotype originates from a human patient who received a liver transplant. A transplant means some T cells may be of graft donor rather than patient origin. The DNA sequence follows: TGCGCCAGCAGTCAATCTACAGGGCGTGGGGAGACCCAGTACTTC. This is translated as CASSQSTGRGETQYF.